These 17 T cell receptor beta chains originate from one sample sequenced in a study of beta chain features in type 1 diabetes (dated by TCRdb to the late 2010s). The method behind the library was the immunoSEQ multiplex PCR assay. All of the isolated RNA was reverse transcribed with the High Capacity cDNA Reverse Transcription Kit, so expressed TCRB transcripts were sequenced. TCRdb limited this immuneACCESS table to in-frame rearrangements with V and J called. A share of clones is missing; checked studies link under half to unresolved V genes, and the rest is unexplained. Counted in this sample were under 450,000 clones; about 14% of them appeared once. Around 0.039% of the sample is in the top ten clones. The specimen sequenced was naive CD4+ T cells from blood. The cell subset or site label for this specimen denotes: true naive CD4+ T cells. The receptors derive from a young man in good health.

The CDR3 sequence: CASSLDPSFTDTQYF. DNA of the CDR3: TGTGCCAGCAGCTTGGATCCCAGCTTCACAGATACGCAGTATTTT. V gene TRBV5-5 combines with J gene TRBJ2-3; D is unclear. The CDR3 consists of 15 residues. Trimming pared 0 bases from V and 2 bases from J, leaving 10 bases between. The germline CDR1 and CDR2 sequences are SGHKS and YYEKEE (reference sequence).

The chain recombines TRBV4-3 with TRBJ1-2; weak D call: TRBD1 (6 bases). Germline CDR1 reads LGHNA; CDR2 reads YSLEER. The CDR3 is 17 residues long. V lost 0 bases, J lost 0 bases, and 14 bases lay in between. CDR3 DNA: TGCGCCAGCAGCCAAGATAGTCGGACAGCCACTAACTATGGCTACACCTTC. Protein product: CASSQDSRTATNYGYTF.

The genes are TRBV30 and TRBJ1-1, with D possibly TRBD1 on 5 matching bases. This CDR3 spans 14 amino acids. V dropped 8 bases and J dropped 5 bases, with 21 bases sitting between them. Germline lookup yields CDR1 GTSNPN and CDR2 SVGIG (reference sequence). The CDR3 bases are TGTGCCCTCACCGGGGGGACTCTAGGTACTGAAGCTTTCTTT. Translation gives CALTGGTLGTEAFF.

This clone was picked up a small number of times. This chain connects TRBV29-1 to TRBJ1-1; D is uncertain. The CDR3 spans 12 residues. Germline V lookup: CDR1 SQVTM, CDR2 ANQGSEA. V was clipped by 6 bases and J by 1 base, with 9 bases between them. CDR3 DNA sequence: TGCAGCGTCCAGGCCCGGAACACTGAAGCTTTCTTT. It translates to CSVQARNTEAFF.

This clone has a handful of counts. The chain employs TRBV7-2 and TRBJ2-5, with D possibly being TRBD1 or TRBD2 (5 bases each). Germline V lookup: CDR1 SGHTA, CDR2 FQGNSA. V lost 6 bases to trimming and J lost 2 bases, with 19 bases between them. This CDR3 has 16 residues. CDR3: CASRAGQTREQETQYF. The CDR3 DNA is TGTGCCAGCAGAGCCGGACAAACAAGGGAGCAAGAGACCCAGTACTTC.

The chain is built from TRBV25-1 and TRBJ2-3, with TRBD2 identical over 10 bases. This CDR3 spans 16 amino acids. Trimming removed 4 bases from V and 2 bases from J; junction bases left unmatched: 6. Germline CDR1 reads MGHDK; CDR2 reads SYGVNS. CDR3 sequence: CASSAIAGGNTDTQYF. The CDR3 nucleotides are TGTGCCAGCAGTGCCATAGCGGGGGGCAACACAGATACGCAGTATTTT.

The chain recombines TRBV5-6 with TRBJ1-2; D perhaps matches TRBD1 (5 bases). Germline V lookup: CDR1 SGHDT, CDR2 YYEEEE. Trimming stripped 1 base from V and 6 bases from J, with 10 bases between. This CDR3 has 13 residues. The CDR3 DNA sequence: TGTGCCAGCAGCTTGAAACAGGAAGATGGCTACACCTTC. Translation: CASSLKQEDGYTF.

The chain combines TRBV14 with TRBJ1-4; D might be TRBD1 (6 bases). Per germline, CDR1 SGHDN and CDR2 FVKESK. V dropped 4 bases and J dropped 0 bases, with 6 bases sitting between them. The CDR3 totals 14 residues. Written as DNA, the CDR3 is TGTGCCAGCAGCCGGACAGCAACTAATGAAAAACTGTTTTTT. Its translation: CASSRTATNEKLFF.

To note about this clone: This CDR3 is also generated by other DNA sequences in the sample. The chain couples TRBV5-6 to TRBJ2-5; maybe TRBD2 (5 bases). CDR3 length: 13 amino acids. The germline V gene encodes CDR1 SGHDT and CDR2 YYEEEE. V was shortened by 0 bases and J by 5 bases, with 8 bases between the two germline ends. CDR3 sequence (DNA): TGTGCCAGCAGCTTGGGGAGGCGGGAGACCCAGTACTTC. Its protein is CASSLGRRETQYF. Complete variable domain (other parts from reference TRBV5-6 and TRBJ2-5): DAGVTQSPTHLIKTRGQQVTLRCSPKSGHDTVSWYQQALGQGPQFIFQYYEEEERQRGNFPDRFSGHQFPNYSSELNVNALLLGDSALYLCASSLGRRETQYFGPGTRLLVL.

This clone has more than one count but fewer than ten. The V call is TRBV18, the J call TRBJ2-7; 7 nucleotides match TRBD1. The CDR3 extends over 13 amino acids. Per the germline V gene, CDR1 is KGHSH and CDR2 is LQKENI. The trim removed 4 bases at V and 6 bases at J, leaving 6 bases unmatched. CDR3 sequence reads: CASSLTQGSEQYV. DNA for the CDR3: TGTGCCAGCTCACTGACACAGGGGAGCGAGCAGTACGTC.

In this sample, this clone turned up a few times. This chain joins TRBV7-2 and TRBJ2-3, with 11 positions matching TRBD2. The CDR3 runs 16 residues. V gave up 6 bases and J gave up 0 bases; unmatched junction bases: 5. Germline CDR1 and CDR2: SGHTA and FQGNSA. The CDR3 spells CASSLAGGVSTDTQYF. CDR3 coding DNA: TGTGCCAGCAGTCTAGCGGGAGGCGTCAGCACAGATACGCAGTATTTT.

This clone has just a few counts. V and J are TRBV7-3 and TRBJ2-1; D remains unclear. V gave up 6 bases and J gave up 1 base, with 13 bases separating them. The CDR3 sequence is 15 residues long. CDR1 is SGHTA and CDR2 is FQGTGA in the germline V gene. The CDR3 coding sequence is TGTGCCAGCAGTCATCAGCAGCAGTCCTACAATGAGCAGTTCTTC. Translation gives CASSHQQQSYNEQFF. The full variable domain, with the rest looked up from reference TRBV7-3 and TRBJ2-1, is GAGVSQTPSNKVTEKGKYVELRCDPISGHTALYWYRQSLGQGPEFLIYFQGTGAADDSGLPNDRFFAVRPEGSVSTLKIQRTERGDSAVYLCASSHQQQSYNEQFFGPGTRLTVL.

This clone has ten or more counts. The rearrangement joins TRBV7-9 to TRBJ2-4; 7 bases line up with TRBD2. This CDR3 contains 14 residues. Germline trimming cut 0 bases from V and 12 bases from J; bases unmatched to any gene: 8. CDR1 and CDR2 (germline): SEHNR, FQNEAQ (reference sequence). The CDR3 region is CASSLADDRDYQYF. The CDR3 bases are TGTGCCAGCAGCTTAGCAGACGACCGGGACTATCAGTACTTC.

This clone appeared a few times. V gene TRBV13 combines with J gene TRBJ1-2, with unresolved D. CDR1 and CDR2 (germline): PRHDT, FYEKMQ (reference sequence). CDR3 size: 12 residues. V shed 0 bases and J shed 8 bases, with 7 bases lying between them. CDR3 nucleotide sequence: TGTGCCAGCAGCTTAGGTTTCGGAGGCTACACCTTC. Amino acid sequence: CASSLGFGGYTF.

The chain recombines TRBV28 with TRBJ2-3; D perhaps matches TRBD1 (7 bases). V was clipped by 10 bases and J by 6 bases, with 17 bases between them. This CDR3 has 13 residues. CDR1 is MDHEN, CDR2 SYDVKM, per germline. The CDR3 is CANSNQGGDTQYF. In DNA, the CDR3 is TGTGCCAACTCTAACCAGGGGGGTGATACGCAGTATTTT.

This clone was found a few times. This sequence joins TRBV5-6 and TRBJ1-4; 9 bases align to TRBD1. Germline lookup yields CDR1 SGHDT and CDR2 YYEEEE. With V trimmed by 4 bases and J by 7 bases, 8 bases remained unmatched. The CDR3 is 15 residues long. The CDR3: CASSAGTGWIEKLFF. CDR3 DNA: TGTGCCAGCAGCGCCGGGACAGGGTGGATTGAAAAACTGTTTTTT.

The chain employs TRBV15 and TRBJ2-1, with TRBD2 matching 11 bases. V dropped 3 bases and J dropped 6; count of bases not matched to a gene: 7. The germline CDR1 and CDR2 sequences are LNHNV and YYDKDF (reference sequence). This CDR3 is 16 amino acids long. CDR3 in DNA: TGTGCCACCAGCAGTGGGCTAGCGGGAGGTCCCAATGAGCAGTTCTTC. Protein product: CATSSGLAGGPNEQFF.